The next 16 T cell receptor beta chains were all read from a single sample in a study of blood T cell repertoires in COVID-19. Repertoires were generated with immunoSEQ multiplex PCR, while TCRdb's copy carries only in-frame clones and drops some. The sample lists a few hundred thousand clones, roughly 90% occurring once. Source material: peripheral blood. All receptors derive from a woman between 45 and 60 years old with active or convalescent COVID-19.

In DNA, the CDR3 is TGTGCCAGCAGTTTAGGACAGGCGGGTGGAAACACCATATATTTT. Protein product: CASSLGQAGGNTIYF. The chain uses TRBV28 and TRBJ1-3, with TRBD1 matching over 7 bases. The germline V gene has CDR1 MDHEN and CDR2 SYDVKM. The J segment lost 3 bases and the V segment lost 2 bases, leaving 4 bases of the junction unmatched. CDR3 size: 15 residues.

V gene TRBV2 combines with J gene TRBJ1-4, with unresolved D. Trimming cost V 7 bases and J 7 bases, with 7 bases left between them. CDR3 length: 11 amino acids. CDR1 is SNHLY and CDR2 is FYNNEI in the germline V gene. CDR3 in amino acids: CASMGVEKLFF. In DNA form, the CDR3 reads TGTGCCAGCATGGGAGTTGAAAAACTGTTTTTT.

This clone came up once. The gene calls are TRBV12-5 and TRBJ1-2, with D unresolved. In germline, CDR1 is LGHNT, CDR2 FRNRAP. V lost 0 bases and J 4 bases, leaving 9 bases between the germline ends. This CDR3 is built from 14 residues. The CDR3 reads CASGLVSGIYGYTF. The CDR3 nucleotides read TGTGCTAGTGGTTTGGTAAGCGGGATCTATGGCTACACCTTC.

V is TRBV5-1 and J is TRBJ1-4, with 9 bases that match TRBD1. The CDR3 consists of 18 residues. Germline trimming cut 4 bases from V and 1 base from J; bases unmatched to any gene: 11. Germline-derived CDR1 and CDR2 are SGHRS and YFSETQ. CDR3 amino acids: CASSERWDRVGTNEKLFF. The CDR3 DNA sequence: TGCGCCAGCAGCGAGCGATGGGACAGGGTCGGAACTAATGAAAAACTGTTTTTT.

This clone was recorded once. The chain combines TRBV29-1 with TRBJ2-4; possible D gene TRBD1, 6 bases. This CDR3 has 13 residues. Germline V gene sequence: CDR1 SQVTM, CDR2 ANQGSEA. V shed 7 bases and J shed 8 bases, with 18 bases lying between them. The CDR3 spells CSAQGTAVDIQYF. The CDR3 DNA follows: TGCAGCGCGCAGGGGACGGCCGTTGACATTCAGTACTTC.

About this clone itself: Different DNA sequences within this sample yield the same CDR3. J is TRBJ1-5 and V is TRBV2, with TRBD1 matching over 9 bases. Germline lookup yields CDR1 SNHLY and CDR2 FYNNEI. V dropped 6 bases and J dropped 4; count of bases not matched to a gene: 1. The CDR3 runs 13 residues. For the CDR3, the DNA is TGTGCCAGCAGAGGACAGGGGAATCAGCCCCAGCATTTT. Amino acids: CASRGQGNQPQHF.

The genes are TRBV4-3 and TRBJ1-3; D is uncertain. The CDR3 is 13 residues long. The V end lost 2 bases, the J end lost 4 bases, and 6 bases lay between the germline ends. Germline V gene sequence: CDR1 LGHNA, CDR2 YSLEER. Written as DNA, the CDR3 is TGCGCCAGCAGCCAACGTGCGGGAAACACCATATATTTT. It is translated as CASSQRAGNTIYF.

The rearrangement uses TRBV6-2 or TRBV6-3 and TRBJ2-7; tentatively, D is TRBD2 (5 bases). V lost 4 bases to trimming and J lost 1 base, with 8 bases between them. The CDR3 length is 13 residues. The germline gives CDR1 MNHEY, CDR2 SVGEGT. This CDR3 reads CASSFRTSYEQYF. CDR3 DNA: TGTGCCAGCAGTTTCCGGACTTCCTACGAGCAGTACTTC.

The chain combines TRBV28 with TRBJ2-7; 11 nucleotides match TRBD2. This CDR3 is 15 amino acids long. Germline assignment: CDR1 MDHEN and CDR2 SYDVKM. The trim removed 5 bases at V and 1 base at J, leaving 4 bases unmatched. DNA for the CDR3: TGTGCCAGCAGTGGGGGGACTAGCGGTTCCTACGAGCAGTACTTC. Translation: CASSGGTSGSYEQYF.

The CDR3 DNA sequence: TGTGCCAGCAGCCCGGGACACTACCAAGAGACCCAGTACTTC. Amino acids: CASSPGHYQETQYF. J is TRBJ2-5 and V is TRBV2, with TRBD1 as a possible D gene (6 bases). This CDR3 has 14 residues. Germline CDR1 is SNHLY and CDR2 is FYNNEI. Trimming took off 6 bases at V and 0 bases at J, with 11 bases between the two ends.

The CDR3 sequence is CASSLLSTSGSGEQYF. The CDR3 DNA reads as TGTGCCAGCAGTCTCTTGTCGACTAGCGGGAGTGGCGAGCAGTACTTC. V and J are TRBV6-2 or TRBV6-3 and TRBJ2-7; 12 bases map to TRBD2. CDR1 and CDR2 from the germline V gene are MNHEY and SVGEGT. V trimming: 5 bases; J trimming: 6 bases; junction bases outside the gene matches: 11. The CDR3 sequence is 16 residues long.

V usage is TRBV13 and J usage is TRBJ1-2; 7 bases agree with TRBD1. CDR3 length: 13 amino acids. The V and J ends lost 4 bases and 3 bases, in that order; junction bases with no gene match: 2. The germline V gene has CDR1 PRHDT and CDR2 FYEKMQ (reference sequence). The CDR3 region is CASSSTGDYGYTF. CDR3 DNA sequence: TGTGCCAGCAGCTCAACAGGGGACTATGGCTACACCTTC.

This sequence joins TRBV6-2 or TRBV6-3 and TRBJ1-6; no reliable D call. The CDR3 is made up of 12 amino acids. V lost 2 bases and J lost 11, with 7 bases in between. The germline gives CDR1 MNHEY, CDR2 SVGEGT. CDR3 protein: CASSYREAPLHF. The CDR3 DNA sequence: TGTGCCAGCAGTTACCGGGAAGCACCCCTCCACTTT.

This chain links TRBV29-1 with TRBJ1-2, with unresolved D. The CDR3 consists of 15 residues. Looked up from germline, CDR1 is SQVTM and CDR2 is ANQGSEA. Trimming stripped 1 base from V and 0 bases from J, with 12 bases between. The CDR3 region has the DNA TGCAGCGTTGAAGGGGAGCAGGAGGCTAACTATGGCTACACCTTC. This translates into CSVEGEQEANYGYTF. Full variable domain (remainder filled in from reference TRBV29-1 and TRBJ1-2): SAVISQKPSRDICQRGTSLTIQCQVDSQVTMMFWYRQQPGQSLTLIATANQGSEATYESGFVIDKFPISRPNLTFSTLTVSNMSPEDSSIYLCSVEGEQEANYGYTFGSGTRLTVV.

The chain links TRBV6-2 or TRBV6-3 to TRBJ2-5, with D perhaps matching TRBD1 (5 bases). Per the germline V gene, CDR1 is MNHEY and CDR2 is SVGEGT. CDR3 length: 15 amino acids. The V gene lost 4 bases and the J gene lost 1 base, with 13 bases spanning the gap. The chain's CDR3 is CASSSGFDSQETQYF. As DNA, the CDR3 is TGTGCCAGCAGTTCTGGCTTTGACAGCCAAGAGACCCAGTACTTC.

This chain joins TRBV27 and TRBJ1-1, with D unresolved. V was cut by 8 bases and J by 0 bases, with 10 bases left in between. The CDR3 length is 13 residues. Germline CDR1 MNHEY, CDR2 SMNVEV (reference sequence). DNA of the CDR3: TGTGCCAGCGGTCTACGGGTGAACACTGAAGCTTTCTTT. This sequence encodes CASGLRVNTEAFF.